This TCR beta chain was obtained from a study of blood T cell repertoires in COVID-19. On the study more broadly: From T cells, B-cell-depleted T cells, or PBMCs came the material, which was cDNA or gDNA.

Enrollees, about 18 to 89 years old, lived in roughly 24 US areas. Participant reports of clinical history set cohort assignment. How the authors handled the data: How many nucleated cells were present was estimated from reference gene primer amplification. TCRdb's copy holds only in-frame clones and misses some; the assay was immunoSEQ multiplex PCR. Clone size and the V and J calls come from that table; the DNA yielded D and trimming. Of about 200,000 clones listed, less than 85% are singletons. The germline gives CDR1 SGHNT, CDR2 YYREEE (reference sequence). Trimming left V 4 bases short and J 5 bases short, with 19 bases between. The CDR3 sequence is 16 residues long.

The chain couples TRBV5-4 to TRBJ1-3, with D maybe TRBD1 (6 bases). This clonotype was obtained from a woman aged 55-70 years with acute COVID-19. The sample consisted of PBMCs or T cells enriched from blood (not recorded which). As DNA, the CDR3 is TGTGCCAGCAGCATACCGACAGGTCGGGACAGAAACACCATATATTTT. Protein: CASSIPTGRDRNTIYF.